This T cell receptor beta chain emerged from a study of blood T cell repertoires in COVID-19. Study as a whole: Specimens from acute and convalescent COVID-19 originated in the United States, Italy and Spain. The cDNA or gDNA used as material had been derived from T cells, B-cell-depleted T cells, or PBMCs.

Germline assignment: CDR1 SEHNR and CDR2 FQNEAQ (reference sequence). This CDR3 is built from 15 residues. V dropped 0 bases and J dropped 7 bases, with 13 bases sitting between them. This clone is a singleton in its sample. Assay: immunoSEQ multiplex PCR; the TCRdb copy retains only in-frame clones and omits some. The data contain 150,000 to 250,000 clones, roughly 79% of them seen just once; the ten biggest clones take up around 6.9%. The receptor's source is a human donor with acute or convalescent COVID-19. The donor label of this sample is uncertain. The sample was peripheral blood. The chain has TRBV7-9 and TRBJ2-4; perhaps TRBD2 as D (7 bases). Here the CDR3 reads CASSLAGGLGNIQYF. CDR3 DNA: TGTGCCAGCAGCTTAGCCGGGGGGCTCGGGAACATTCAGTACTTC.